One and the same sample provided the 15 T cell receptor beta chains below, sequenced in a study of T cells in Graves' hyperthyroidism and ophthalmopathy. From RNA transcripts, TCR beta CDR3 regions were amplified. An initial round of RT-PCR targeting the TCR CDR3 relied on the HTBI primer set. TCRdb re-analysed the multiplex PCR reads in MiXCR, keeping a single row per CDR3 protein. Among some 620,000 distinct CDR3 sequences listed, 16% were seen once. Input material: blood. Receptors originate from a woman aged 25 to 39 with Graves' hyperthyroidism.

This clonotype was counted ten times or more. This rearrangement joins TRBV7-9 to TRBJ2-7; 10 bases are shared with TRBD1. CDR3 length equals 15 residues. The germline V gene has CDR1 SEHNR and CDR2 FQNEAQ (reference sequence). The V segment lost 2 bases and the J segment 5 bases; nucleotides outside the gene matches: 6. The CDR3 region has the DNA TGTGCCAGCAGCTTATGGGACAGGGGAGGGAACGAGCAGTACTTC. Amino acid sequence: CASSLWDRGGNEQYF. The entire variable domain, with the rest obtained from reference TRBV7-9 and TRBJ2-7, is as follows: DTGVSQNPRHKITKRGQNVTFRCDPISEHNRLYWYRQTLGQGPEFLTYFQNEAQLEKSRLLSDRFSAERPKGSFSTLEIQRTEQGDSAMYLCASSLWDRGGNEQYFGPGTRLTVT.

This clonotype came up many times. The gene calls are TRBV6-6 and TRBJ2-5, with 7 positions matching TRBD1. Germline trimming cut 0 bases from V and 5 bases from J; bases unmatched to any gene: 15. The CDR3 length is 18 residues. Germline V gene sequence: CDR1 MNHNY, CDR2 SVGAGI (reference sequence). The CDR3 loop is CASSYSHPGTVVPETQYF. CDR3 DNA sequence: TGTGCCAGCAGTTACTCGCACCCCGGGACAGTCGTCCCGGAGACCCAGTACTTC.

On this clonotype: A clone one base away is much larger, so this may be a read error. This rearrangement joins TRBV7-2 to TRBJ2-5; weak D call: TRBD1 (6 bases). This CDR3 spans 14 amino acids. CDR1 and CDR2 from the germline V gene are SGHTA and FQGNSA. The germline V and J ends were trimmed by 5 bases and 4 bases, with 14 bases remaining between them. The CDR3 bases are TGTGCCAGCAGCACAACTGGACAGTCAGAGACCCAGTACTTC. This encodes CASSTTGQSETQYF. Looking up the rest from reference TRBV7-2 and TRBJ2-5 gives the full variable domain: GAGVSQSPSNKVTEKGKDVELRCDPISGHTALYWYRQSLGQGLEFLIYFQGNSAPDKSGLPSDRFSAERTGGSVSTLTIQRTQQEDSAVYLCASSTTGQSETQYFGPGTRLLVL.

Only a few counts were recorded for this clonotype. The chain is built from TRBV28 and TRBJ1-1, with D tentatively TRBD1 (5 bases). Germline-derived CDR1 and CDR2 are MDHEN and SYDVKM. The CDR3 has 12 amino acids. V lost 8 bases, J lost 11 bases, and 18 bases lay in between. The CDR3 DNA reads as TGTGCCAGCGATACTCAAAGGGACTTGGCTTTCTTT. It is translated as CASDTQRDLAFF.

This clonotype was detected only a few times. Mismatch with germline at one junction end may stem from a read error. The rearrangement uses TRBV11-2 and TRBJ1-6; 12 nucleotides match TRBD1. The CDR3 totals 24 residues. Per the germline V gene, CDR1 is SGHAT and CDR2 is FQNNGV. For the CDR3, the DNA is TGTGCCAACAGCTTAGATCTGTCAGTTTTCGGGACAGGGGGCCCACCCTCCACTCCCTCACCCCTCCACTTT. This sequence encodes CANSLDLSVFGTGGPPSTPSPLHF.

This clonotype has only a few counts. This chain uses TRBV13 with TRBJ1-1; no clear D gene. Germline CDR1 and CDR2: PRHDT and FYEKMQ (reference sequence). The CDR3 sequence is 15 residues long. The V end was cut by 5 bases, the J end by 1 base, with 14 bases between. CDR3 region: CASSPFVTANTEAFF. CDR3 DNA sequence: TGTGCCAGCAGCCCTTTTGTTACAGCGAACACTGAAGCTTTCTTT.

There are a few counts of this clonotype. The CDR3 DNA reads as TGTGCCAGCAGCTCTCCAGGGGACTTCTCCTACGAGCAGTACTTC. It yields the protein CASSSPGDFSYEQYF. The V call is TRBV6-1, the J call TRBJ2-7; D tentatively reads TRBD1 or TRBD2 (6 bases each). The CDR3 spans 15 residues. Germline assignment: CDR1 MNHNS and CDR2 SASEGT. Trimming stripped 6 bases from V and 0 bases from J, with 15 bases between.

The chain employs TRBV5-6 and TRBJ2-1, with D possibly being TRBD2 (6 bases). CDR1 is SGHDT and CDR2 is YYEEEE in the germline V gene. V was trimmed by 4 bases and J by 15 bases, leaving 17 bases between them. This CDR3 region has 12 residues. The CDR3 protein is CASSPGRGLPFF. The CDR3 DNA reads as TGTGCCAGCAGCCCAGGACGGGGACTTCCGTTCTTC.

This clonotype was seen once. The rearrangement joins TRBV2 to TRBJ2-1, with TRBD2 matching over 13 bases. Germline V gene data show CDR1 as SNHLY and CDR2 as FYNNEI. The V gene end was trimmed by 4 bases and the J gene end by 7 bases; junction bases not matched to a gene: 7. This CDR3 has 16 amino acids. The CDR3 here is CASSGGTSGTMNEQFF. The DNA for the CDR3 is TGTGCCAGCAGTGGGGGGACTAGCGGGACTATGAATGAGCAGTTCTTC.

This clonotype occurred a few times. The J gene is TRBJ1-4, the V gene TRBV27; 8 bases line up with TRBD1. From germline, CDR1 is MNHEY and CDR2 SMNVEV (reference sequence). Trimming took 4 bases from V and 3 from J; bases not matched to a gene: 4. CDR3 size: 15 residues. CDR3 sequence: CASSWVDRANEKLFF. CDR3 nucleotide sequence: TGTGCCAGCAGTTGGGTGGACAGGGCTAATGAAAAACTGTTTTTT.

This clonotype was seen a few times. The chain joins TRBV13 to TRBJ2-2; maybe TRBD1 (6 bases). This CDR3 comprises 18 residues. Trimming cost V 5 bases and J 4 bases, with 23 bases left between them. From germline, CDR1 is PRHDT and CDR2 FYEKMQ (reference sequence). The CDR3 here is CASSVDARVRGFTGELFF. The CDR3 DNA reads as TGTGCCAGCAGCGTAGACGCAAGAGTGAGGGGGTTCACCGGGGAGCTGTTTTTT.

This chain uses TRBV19 with TRBJ2-4; 7 bases line up with TRBD1. This CDR3 spans 19 amino acids. Germline loops: CDR1 LNHDA, CDR2 SQIVND (reference sequence). Germline trimming cut 5 bases from V and 0 bases from J; bases unmatched to any gene: 16. Here the CDR3 reads CASSRTGDSFVLAKNIQYF. The CDR3 DNA reads as TGTGCCAGTAGTCGGACCGGGGACAGTTTCGTCTTAGCCAAAAACATTCAGTACTTC.

Concerning this clonotype itself: This could be a read error, since a much larger clone is one nucleotide away. The chain joins TRBV7-9 to TRBJ2-5, with D possibly TRBD2 on 5 matching bases. The J call may not be correct, given that the DNA end is closer to TRBJ2-1. The CDR3 has 13 residues. Germline loops: CDR1 SEHNR, CDR2 FQNEAQ (reference sequence). In nucleotides, the CDR3 is TGTGCCAGCTCGGACGGGATCCAAGAGACCCAGTTCTTC. Amino acid sequence: CASSDGIQETQFF.

The sample holds many counts of this clonotype. The chain joins TRBV6-6 to TRBJ2-5; the D is unclear. V gave up 0 bases and J gave up 6 bases, with 14 bases separating them. The CDR3 is 15 residues long. CDR1 MNHNY and CDR2 SVGAGI come from the germline V gene (reference sequence). CDR3 DNA sequence: TGTGCCAGCAGTTACTCGAGTGCAGGTCAAAAGACCCAGTACTTC. Residues: CASSYSSAGQKTQYF.

This clonotype was counted a few times. The chain links TRBV27 to TRBJ2-7; the D gene is possibly TRBD2 (5 bases). Trimming shortened V by 6 bases and J by 2 bases, and 11 bases separated the two germline ends. Germline lookup yields CDR1 MNHEY and CDR2 SMNVEV (reference sequence). CDR3 length equals 13 residues. CDR3 region: CASSPGVAYEQYF. The CDR3, as DNA: TGTGCCAGCAGCCCCGGGGTGGCCTACGAGCAGTACTTC.